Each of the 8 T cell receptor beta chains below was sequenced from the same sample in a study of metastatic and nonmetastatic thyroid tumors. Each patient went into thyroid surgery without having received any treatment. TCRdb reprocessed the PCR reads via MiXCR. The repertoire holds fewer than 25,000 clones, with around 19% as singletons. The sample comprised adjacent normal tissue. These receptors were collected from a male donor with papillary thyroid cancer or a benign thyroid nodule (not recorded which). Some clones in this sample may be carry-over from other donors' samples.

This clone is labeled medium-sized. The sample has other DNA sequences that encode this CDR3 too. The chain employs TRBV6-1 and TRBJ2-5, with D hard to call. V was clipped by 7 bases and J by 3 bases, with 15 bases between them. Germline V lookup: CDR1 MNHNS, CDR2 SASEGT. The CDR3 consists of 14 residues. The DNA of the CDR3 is TGTGCCAGCAAACCAGAATACCTTGAAGAGACCCAGTACTTC. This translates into CASKPEYLEETQYF.

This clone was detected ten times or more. CDR3 DNA sequence: TGCGCCAGCAGTAAGACCCGCTCCTACAATGAGCAGTTCTTC. This sequence encodes CASSKTRSYNEQFF. This rearrangement joins TRBV5-1 to TRBJ2-1; D unclear. Trimming removed 5 bases from V and 0 bases from J, with 9 bases in between. The germline gives CDR1 SGHRS, CDR2 YFSETQ. CDR3 length: 14 amino acids.

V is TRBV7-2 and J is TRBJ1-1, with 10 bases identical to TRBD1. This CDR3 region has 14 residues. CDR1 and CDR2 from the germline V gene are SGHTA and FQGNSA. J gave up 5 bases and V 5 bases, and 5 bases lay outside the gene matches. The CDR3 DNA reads TGTGCCAGCAGCACTGGACAGGGGGGGACTGAAGCTTTCTTT. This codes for CASSTGQGGTEAFF.

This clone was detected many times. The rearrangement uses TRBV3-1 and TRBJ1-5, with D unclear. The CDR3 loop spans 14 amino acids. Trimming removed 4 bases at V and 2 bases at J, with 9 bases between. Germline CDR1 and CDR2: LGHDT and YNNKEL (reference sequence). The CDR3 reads CASSRKQGNQPQHF. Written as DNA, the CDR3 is TGTGCCAGCAGCCGAAAGCAGGGCAATCAGCCCCAGCATTTT.

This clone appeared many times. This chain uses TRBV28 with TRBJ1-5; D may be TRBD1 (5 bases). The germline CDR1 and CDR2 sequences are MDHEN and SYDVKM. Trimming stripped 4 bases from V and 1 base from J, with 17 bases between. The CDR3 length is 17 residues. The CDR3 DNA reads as TGTGCCAGCAGTTCCTTGTGGGGGTTTAAGAGCAATCAGCCCCAGCATTTT. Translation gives CASSSLWGFKSNQPQHF.

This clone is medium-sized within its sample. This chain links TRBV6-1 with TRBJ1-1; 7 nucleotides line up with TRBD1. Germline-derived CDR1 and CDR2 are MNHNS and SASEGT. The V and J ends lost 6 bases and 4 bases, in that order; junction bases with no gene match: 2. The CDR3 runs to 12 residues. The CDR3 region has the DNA TGTGCCAGCAGCGGACAGGCCACTGAAGCTTTCTTT. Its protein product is CASSGQATEAFF.

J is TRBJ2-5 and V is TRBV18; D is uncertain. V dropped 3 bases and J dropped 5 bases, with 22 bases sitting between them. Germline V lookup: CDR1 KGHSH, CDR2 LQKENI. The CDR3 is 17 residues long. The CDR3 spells CASSPPPAFAAYETQYF. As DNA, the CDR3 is TGTGCCAGCTCACCTCCCCCCGCATTCGCAGCGTACGAGACCCAGTACTTC.

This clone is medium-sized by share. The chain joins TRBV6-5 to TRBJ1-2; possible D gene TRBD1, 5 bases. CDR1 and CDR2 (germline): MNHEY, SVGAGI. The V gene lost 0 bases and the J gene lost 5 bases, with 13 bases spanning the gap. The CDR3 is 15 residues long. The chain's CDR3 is CASSYSGAGRYGYTF. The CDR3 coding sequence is TGTGCCAGCAGTTACTCTGGGGCAGGGCGATATGGCTACACCTTC.